This TCR beta chain was obtained from a study of blood T cell repertoires in COVID-19. Study-wide background: Acute and convalescent COVID-19 specimens originated in the United States, Italy and Spain. In each case, the material was cDNA or gDNA derived from T cells, B-cell-depleted T cells, or PBMCs.

Authors' data handling: Reference gene primers were amplified, and this amplification served to estimate nucleated cell counts. The table came from immunoSEQ multiplex PCR; TCRdb's copy has only in-frame clones and leaves some out. The DNA gave D and trimming, while V, J and clone size come from that table. The table shows roughly 54,000 clones, with around 84% occurring only once. Germline V CDR1 and CDR2: WNHNN, SYGVQD (reference sequence). V lost 5 bases and J lost 1; bases outside the gene matches: 1. CDR3 length: 14 amino acids. The TCR sequence derives from a human donor in a cohort sampled during active COVID-19. The rearrangement links TRBV10-1 to TRBJ2-5; 10 bases agree with TRBD1. Sequenced: peripheral blood. Written as DNA, the CDR3 is TGCGCCAGCAGTCGGACAGGGGGCCAAGAGACCCAGTACTTC. It specifies CASSRTGGQETQYF.